A single sample gave rise to the 26 T cell receptor beta chains below, sequenced in a study of shared clonotypes between healthy human individuals. This table comes from immunoSEQ multiplex PCR, and its TCRdb copy is limited to in-frame clones, with some not included. The data show a few million clones, under 97% seen once. Sequencing input: naive CD4+ T cells sorted from blood. The sample's subset: CD45RA+ positively selected. These receptors all come from a man between 18 and 29 years old in good health.

CDR3 in amino acids: CASSPAGGPVREQFF. As DNA, the CDR3 is TGTGCCAGCAGCCCAGCGGGGGGGCCGGTTCGGGAGCAGTTCTTC. V usage is TRBV25-1 and J usage is TRBJ2-1; 10 bases match TRBD2. CDR1 is MGHDK and CDR2 is SYGVNS in the germline V gene. V was pared by 6 bases and J by 10 bases, with 12 bases of the junction left unmatched. This CDR3 contains 15 residues.

CDR3 coding DNA: TGCGCCAGCAGCTCGATTAGGGGGCTAGGCACAGATACGCAGTATTTT. This translates into CASSSIRGLGTDTQYF. The chain has TRBV5-1 and TRBJ2-3, with 7 bases aligning to TRBD1. CDR1 is SGHRS and CDR2 is YFSETQ in the germline V gene. Trimming took 3 bases from V and 1 from J; bases not matched to a gene: 8. The CDR3 length is 16 residues.

The chain has TRBV5-1 and TRBJ2-6, with D perhaps matching TRBD1 or TRBD2 (5 bases each). The CDR3 spans 16 residues. The ends were cut back, 6 bases at V and 0 bases at J, with 13 bases in the middle. Germline assignment: CDR1 SGHRS and CDR2 YFSETQ. The CDR3 coding sequence is TGCGCCAGCAAACTGGGACCGGCCTCTGGGGCCAACGTCCTGACTTTC. Protein: CASKLGPASGANVLTF.

The gene calls are TRBV5-1 and TRBJ1-2, with 7 bases identical to TRBD1. V lost 4 bases to trimming and J lost 7 bases; unmatched junction nucleotides: 7. CDR1 is SGHRS, CDR2 YFSETQ, per germline. The CDR3 totals 13 residues. The chain's CDR3 is CASSPTGDSGYTF. The CDR3 DNA reads as TGCGCCAGCAGCCCCACAGGGGACTCTGGCTACACCTTC.

The chain couples TRBV30 to TRBJ2-3; 12 bases agree with TRBD2. Germline lookup yields CDR1 GTSNPN and CDR2 SVGIG (reference sequence). The length of the CDR3 is 22 residues. V gave up 2 bases and J gave up 5 bases; unmatched junction bases: 26. This CDR3 reads CAWSSSWEVPGRLAGELDTQYF. CDR3 coding DNA: TGTGCCTGGAGTAGTTCTTGGGAGGTGCCAGGCAGACTAGCGGGAGAATTAGATACGCAGTATTTT.

The chain uses TRBV7-9 and TRBJ2-1; D is uncertain. Germline CDR1 reads SEHNR; CDR2 reads FQNEAQ (reference sequence). CDR3 length: 16 amino acids. Trimming removed 4 bases from V and 5 bases from J, with 18 bases in between. CDR3: CASSSLKDVSHNEQFF. CDR3 in DNA: TGTGCCAGCAGCTCCCTGAAAGACGTAAGTCACAATGAGCAGTTCTTC.

This chain links TRBV2 with TRBJ2-1; 7 bases align to TRBD2. The V segment lost 4 bases and the J segment 10 bases; nucleotides outside the gene matches: 4. Per the germline V gene, CDR1 is SNHLY and CDR2 is FYNNEI. The CDR3 is 12 amino acids. CDR3 protein: CASSGTRREQFF. The CDR3, as DNA: TGTGCCAGCAGTGGGACTAGACGCGAGCAGTTCTTC.

This clone was observed many times. The DNA for the CDR3 is TGTGCCAGCCATGGCGGGTGGGGCTACACCTTC. Its translation is CASHGGWGYTF. The V call is TRBV2, the J call TRBJ1-2; D uncertain. The CDR3 extends over 11 amino acids. Trimming took 8 bases from V and 8 from J, leaving 12 bases between them. Germline V gene sequence: CDR1 SNHLY, CDR2 FYNNEI.

In DNA, the CDR3 is TGCGCCAGCAGCCACCCCACCGGGGGGCAGCATCAGCCCCAGCATTTT. Residues: CASSHPTGGQHQPQHF. The V and J genes are TRBV4-3 and TRBJ1-5; tentatively, D is TRBD1 (6 bases). The CDR3 is made up of 16 amino acids. Germline CDR1 reads LGHNA; CDR2 reads YSLEER. The ends were cut back, 3 bases at V and 5 bases at J, with 17 bases in the middle.

For this clone: The sample has other DNA sequences that encode this CDR3 too. The chain couples TRBV28 to TRBJ1-2, with TRBD1 matching over 10 bases. CDR3 length: 13 amino acids. Germline assignment: CDR1 MDHEN and CDR2 SYDVKM. V was clipped by 6 bases and J by 8 bases; unmatched bases: 6. The CDR3 sequence: CASSSGQGDGYTF. CDR3 sequence (DNA): TGTGCCAGCAGCTCCGGACAGGGGGACGGCTACACCTTC.

The chain uses TRBV9 and TRBJ2-5, with a tentative D call TRBD1 (6 bases). This CDR3 spans 15 amino acids. Germline lookup yields CDR1 SGDLS and CDR2 YYNGEE. V was pared by 2 bases and J by 2 bases, with 13 bases between. CDR3 sequence (DNA): TGTGCCAGCAGCGTGGATGGGGGCGTTCAAGAGACCCAGTACTTC. It yields the protein CASSVDGGVQETQYF.

This chain connects TRBV7-8 to TRBJ2-2; 7 nucleotides align to TRBD2. Germline values: CDR1 SGHVS, CDR2 FQNEAQ. V shed 7 bases and J 1 base; nucleotides not matched to a gene: 9. This CDR3 comprises 16 residues. CDR3 DNA sequence: TGTGCCAGCACCACCGGGGAGGGTTGGAACACCGGGGAGCTGTTTTTT. This gives the protein CASTTGEGWNTGELFF.

The chain couples TRBV10-1 to TRBJ2-7, with 11 bases lining up with TRBD2. The CDR3 has 17 residues. The junction had 12 bases not matched to a gene; V was cut back by 6 bases and J by 2 bases. Germline V gene data show CDR1 as WNHNN and CDR2 as SYGVQD (reference sequence). CDR3 in DNA: TGCGCCAGCAGCCCCGGCAGACTAGCGGGAACGCCCTACGAGCAGTACTTC. Amino acid sequence: CASSPGRLAGTPYEQYF.

V and J are TRBV12-2 and TRBJ2-4. TRBV12-2 is an annotated pseudogene. This CDR3 is 18 amino acids long. This CDR3 reads CASRLDRGHLVAKNIQYF. Written as DNA, the CDR3 is TGTGCAAGTCGCTTAGATCGGGGGCACTTGGTGGCCAAAAACATTCAGTACTTC.

As regards this clone: Within the sample, other DNA sequences also encode this same CDR3. This rearrangement joins TRBV5-1 to TRBJ2-3, with D possibly being TRBD2 (6 bases). Germline lookup yields CDR1 SGHRS and CDR2 YFSETQ. V dropped 2 bases and J dropped 3 bases, with 13 bases sitting between them. The CDR3 length is 15 residues. The CDR3 DNA follows: TGCGCCAGCAGCTTCTGGGGCGCGGGGACAGATACGCAGTATTTT. Translation gives CASSFWGAGTDTQYF.

This clone was seen more than once but under ten times. The CDR3 bases are TGTGCCAGCAGTGTACAGAGGGGCTACACCTTC. Translation: CASSVQRGYTF. The gene calls are TRBV2 and TRBJ1-2; D unresolved. This CDR3 contains 11 residues. Germline V CDR1 and CDR2: SNHLY, FYNNEI. The V and J ends lost 4 bases and 8 bases respectively, with 8 bases between them. The whole variable domain, filled in from reference TRBV2 and TRBJ1-2, reads EPEVTQTPSHQVTQMGQEVILRCVPISNHLYFYWYRQILGQKVEFLVSFYNNEISEKSEIFDDQFSVERPDGSNFTLKIRSTKLEDSAMYFCASSVQRGYTFGSGTRLTVV.

The V gene is TRBV7-2, the J gene TRBJ2-7, with 14 bases lining up with TRBD2. Per the germline V gene, CDR1 is SGHTA and CDR2 is FQGNSA. The CDR3 extends over 15 amino acids. J lost 3 bases, V lost 6 bases, and 4 bases had no gene match. The CDR3 region has the DNA TGTGCCAGCAGGAAGGGACTAGCGGGAGTCTACGAGCAGTACTTC. This gives the protein CASRKGLAGVYEQYF.

V is TRBV7-2 and J is TRBJ2-3; 8 bases match TRBD2. The junction had 8 bases not matched to a gene; V was cut back by 2 bases and J by 1 base. Germline lookup yields CDR1 SGHTA and CDR2 FQGNSA. The CDR3 totals 17 residues. CDR3 amino acids: CASSLRALLAGTDTQYF. Written as DNA, the CDR3 is TGTGCCAGCAGCTTAAGAGCCTTACTAGCGGGCACAGATACGCAGTATTTT.

V usage is TRBV4-1 and J usage is TRBJ2-2, with D perhaps matching TRBD2 (7 bases). The CDR3 spans 17 residues. Between the trimmed V and J ends, which lost 3 bases and 0 bases, there was a span of 14 bases. CDR1 is MGHRA and CDR2 is YSYEKL in the germline V gene. The CDR3 DNA reads as TGCGCCAGCAGCCACCCCGACGGGGGGCCGAACACCGGGGAGCTGTTTTTT. Translation gives CASSHPDGGPNTGELFF.

V is TRBV5-6 and J is TRBJ2-7, with a possible D match to TRBD1 (6 bases). Trimming removed 0 bases from V and 3 bases from J, with 10 bases in between. The germline V gene encodes CDR1 SGHDT and CDR2 YYEEEE. The CDR3 extends over 14 amino acids. In nucleotides, the CDR3 is TGTGCCAGCAGCTTGGACAGGGATCGCTACGAGCAGTACTTC. Residues: CASSLDRDRYEQYF.

Concerning this clone: Relative to the germline gene, one junction end is altered; a read error may explain this. The rearrangement uses TRBV7-2 and TRBJ2-5, with TRBD2 matching over 11 bases. Per germline, CDR1 SGHTA and CDR2 FQGNSA. CDR3 length: 15 amino acids. DNA of the CDR3: TGTGCCAGCAGGTTAGCGGGAGGGCCTCCGGAGACCCAGTACTTC. Protein: CASRLAGGPPETQYF.

The chain uses TRBV6-1 and TRBJ1-2; D is unclear. The CDR3 contains 13 residues. Germline loops: CDR1 MNHNS, CDR2 SASEGT. With 4 bases removed from V and 8 bases from J, the gap between germline ends came to 14 bases. CDR3 DNA sequence: TGTGCCAGCAGTGGGACCGACACGGGGGGCTACACCTTC. Amino acids: CASSGTDTGGYTF.

This clone appeared once. The chain joins TRBV21-1 to TRBJ2-3; TRBD1 is the table's D call and was not checked against the DNA. TRBV21-1 is recorded as a pseudogene. The length of the CDR3 is 15 residues. CDR3 protein: CASSKRGQASDTQYF. The CDR3 DNA is TGTGCCAGCAGCAAAAGGGGACAGGCTTCAGATACGCAGTATTTT.

The J gene is TRBJ2-7, the V gene TRBV11-2; D uncertain. The CDR3 has 14 residues. The germline V gene encodes CDR1 SGHAT and CDR2 FQNNGV. Between the trimmed V and J ends, which lost 6 bases and 2 bases, there was a span of 14 bases. The CDR3 coding sequence is TGTGCCAGCAGACGGACGGACCCCCCCTACGAGCAGTACTTC. This translates into CASRRTDPPYEQYF.

The rearrangement links TRBV18 to TRBJ1-1, with TRBD1 matching over 9 bases. This CDR3 has 17 residues. V was pared by 1 base and J by 1 base, with 7 bases of the junction left unmatched. Germline V gene lookup returns CDR1 KGHSH and CDR2 LQKENI. The CDR3 bases are TGTGCCAGCTCACCACTCTTACAGGGGGCATGGAACACTGAAGCTTTCTTT. Translation gives CASSPLLQGAWNTEAFF.

The genes are TRBV7-8 and TRBJ2-7; 7 bases fit TRBD2. J was trimmed by 4 bases and V by 5 bases; bases with no gene match: 8. Germline CDR1 SGHVS, CDR2 FQNEAQ. The CDR3 runs 14 residues. For the CDR3, the DNA is TGTGCCAGCAGCCCAGTGACTAGCAGTTACGAGCAGTACTTC. It specifies CASSPVTSSYEQYF.